This entry describes one TCR beta chain. This sample is part of a study of blood T cell repertoires in COVID-19. Study background: Material from acute and convalescent COVID-19 was sourced from the United States, Italy and Spain. PBMCs, B-cell-depleted T cells, or T cells were the source of the cDNA or gDNA that made up the material.

Per the original methods: By means of reference gene primer amplification, nucleated cell counts were estimated. TCRdb keeps only in-frame clones here, not all; method: immunoSEQ multiplex PCR. That table furnishes V, J and clone size, whereas the DNA furnished D and trimming. The profile covers 140,000 to 150,000 clones, with more than 80% appearing a single time and roughly 8.8% taken by the ten largest. Looked up from germline, CDR1 is ENHRY and CDR2 is SYGVKD. There are 13 residues in the CDR3. Trimming took 6 bases from V and 7 from J; bases not matched to a gene: 4. The receptor was derived from a human donor with acute or convalescent COVID-19. The donor label of this sample is uncertain. The source material was peripheral blood. The chain couples TRBV10-3 to TRBJ2-7; TRBD1 matches 12 bases. DNA of the CDR3: TGTGCCATCAGGGGACAGGGGGCAGGGGAGCAGTACTTC. Its translation: CAIRGQGAGEQYF.